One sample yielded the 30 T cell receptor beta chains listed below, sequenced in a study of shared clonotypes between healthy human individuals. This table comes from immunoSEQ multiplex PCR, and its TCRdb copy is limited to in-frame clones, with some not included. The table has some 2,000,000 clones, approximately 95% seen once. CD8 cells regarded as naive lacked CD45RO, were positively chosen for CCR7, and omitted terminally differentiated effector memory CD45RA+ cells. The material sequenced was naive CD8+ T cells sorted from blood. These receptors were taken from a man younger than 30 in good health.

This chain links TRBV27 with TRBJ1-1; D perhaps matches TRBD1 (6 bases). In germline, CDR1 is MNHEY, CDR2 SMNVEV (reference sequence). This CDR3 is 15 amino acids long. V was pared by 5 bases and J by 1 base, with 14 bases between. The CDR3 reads CASSRQGYGNTEAFF. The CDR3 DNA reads TGTGCCAGCAGTAGGCAGGGGTACGGGAACACTGAAGCTTTCTTT.

In DNA, the CDR3 is TGTGCCAGCAGTGATCTATTCCCTGGAGCCGAAATGAACACTGAAGCTTTCTTT. Its protein is CASSDLFPGAEMNTEAFF. V is TRBV2 and J is TRBJ1-1; no definite D call. Germline CDR1 reads SNHLY; CDR2 reads FYNNEI. Deletions cut 3 bases from V and 0 bases from J, with 20 bases between. The CDR3 loop spans 18 amino acids.

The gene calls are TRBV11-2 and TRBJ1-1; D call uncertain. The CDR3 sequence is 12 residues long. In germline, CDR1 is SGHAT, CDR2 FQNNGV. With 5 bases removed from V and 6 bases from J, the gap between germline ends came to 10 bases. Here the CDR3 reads CASSHPVAEAFF. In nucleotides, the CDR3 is TGTGCCAGCAGCCATCCGGTTGCTGAAGCTTTCTTT.

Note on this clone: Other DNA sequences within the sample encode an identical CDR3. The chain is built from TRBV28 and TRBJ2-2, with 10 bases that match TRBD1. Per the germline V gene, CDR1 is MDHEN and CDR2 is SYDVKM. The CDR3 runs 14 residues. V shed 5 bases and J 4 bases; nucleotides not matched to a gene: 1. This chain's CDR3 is CASSRTGGTGELFF. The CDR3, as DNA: TGTGCCAGCAGTCGGACAGGGGGCACCGGGGAGCTGTTTTTT.

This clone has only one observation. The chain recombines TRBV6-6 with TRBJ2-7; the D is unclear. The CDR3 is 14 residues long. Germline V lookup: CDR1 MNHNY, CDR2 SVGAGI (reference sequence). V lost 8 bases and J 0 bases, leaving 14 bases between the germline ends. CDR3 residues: CASSLTVSSYEQYF. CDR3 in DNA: TGTGCCAGCTCCCTGACTGTCAGCTCCTACGAGCAGTACTTC.

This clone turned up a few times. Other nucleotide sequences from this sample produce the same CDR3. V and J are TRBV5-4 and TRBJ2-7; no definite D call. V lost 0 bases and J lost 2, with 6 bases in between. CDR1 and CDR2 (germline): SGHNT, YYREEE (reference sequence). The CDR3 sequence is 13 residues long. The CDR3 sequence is CASSLGGTYEQYF. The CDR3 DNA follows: TGTGCCAGCAGCTTGGGTGGAACCTACGAGCAGTACTTC.

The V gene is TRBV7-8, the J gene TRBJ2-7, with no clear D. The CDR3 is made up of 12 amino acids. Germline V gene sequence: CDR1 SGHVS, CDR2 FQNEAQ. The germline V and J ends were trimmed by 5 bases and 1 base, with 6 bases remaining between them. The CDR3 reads CASSAGSYEQYF. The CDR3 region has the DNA TGTGCCAGCAGCGCTGGATCCTACGAGCAGTACTTC.

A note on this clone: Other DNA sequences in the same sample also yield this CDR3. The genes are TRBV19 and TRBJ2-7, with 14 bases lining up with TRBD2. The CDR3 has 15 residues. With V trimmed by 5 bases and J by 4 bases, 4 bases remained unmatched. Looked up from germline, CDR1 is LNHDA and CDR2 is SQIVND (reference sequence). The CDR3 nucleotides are TGTGCCAGTAGTGCCGGACTAGCGGGGGGTTACGAGCAGTACTTC. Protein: CASSAGLAGGYEQYF.

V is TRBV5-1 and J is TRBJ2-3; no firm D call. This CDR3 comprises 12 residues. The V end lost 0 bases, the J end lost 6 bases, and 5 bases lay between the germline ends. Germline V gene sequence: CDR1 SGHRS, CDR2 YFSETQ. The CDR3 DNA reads TGCGCCAGCAGCTTGGTGGTGGATACGCAGTATTTT. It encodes CASSLVVDTQYF.

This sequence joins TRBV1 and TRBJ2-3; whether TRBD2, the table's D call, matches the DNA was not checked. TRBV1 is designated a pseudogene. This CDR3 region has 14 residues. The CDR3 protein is CTSSLHDLSDTQYF. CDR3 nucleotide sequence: TGCACCAGCAGCCTACACGACTTGTCAGATACGCAGTATTTT.

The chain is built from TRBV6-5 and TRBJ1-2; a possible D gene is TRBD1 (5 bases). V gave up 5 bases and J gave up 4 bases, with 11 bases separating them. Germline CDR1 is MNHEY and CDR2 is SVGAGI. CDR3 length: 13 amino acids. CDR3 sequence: CASSQGVGYGYTF. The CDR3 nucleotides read TGTGCCAGCAGTCAGGGTGTTGGCTATGGCTACACCTTC.

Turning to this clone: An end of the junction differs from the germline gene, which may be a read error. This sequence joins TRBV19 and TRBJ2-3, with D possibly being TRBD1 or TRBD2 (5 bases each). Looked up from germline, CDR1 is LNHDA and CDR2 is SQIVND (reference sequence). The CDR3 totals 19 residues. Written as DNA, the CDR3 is TGTGCCAGCAGTATAAGAGGGGATTCGGATATGGCTAGCACAGATACGCAGTATTTT. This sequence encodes CASSIRGDSDMASTDTQYF. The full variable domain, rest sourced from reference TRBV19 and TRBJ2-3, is DGGITQSPKYLFRKEGQNVTLSCEQNLNHDAMYWYRQDPGQGLRLIYYSQIVNDFQKGDIAEGYSVSREKKESFPLTVTSAQKNPTAFYLCASSIRGDSDMASTDTQYFGPGTRLTVL.

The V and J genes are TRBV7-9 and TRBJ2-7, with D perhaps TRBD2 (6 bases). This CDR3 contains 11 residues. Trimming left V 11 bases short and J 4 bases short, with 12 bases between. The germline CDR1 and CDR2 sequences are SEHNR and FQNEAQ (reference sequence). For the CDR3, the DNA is TGTGCCGCGGGGAAGGGATACGAGCAGTACTTC. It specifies CAAGKGYEQYF.

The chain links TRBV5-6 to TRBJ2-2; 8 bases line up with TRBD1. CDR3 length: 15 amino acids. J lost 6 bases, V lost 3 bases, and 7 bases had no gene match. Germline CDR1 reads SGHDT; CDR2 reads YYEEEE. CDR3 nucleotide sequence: TGTGCCAGCAGCTCATGGACAGGGTGGGCCGGGGAGCTGTTTTTT. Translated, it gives CASSSWTGWAGELFF.

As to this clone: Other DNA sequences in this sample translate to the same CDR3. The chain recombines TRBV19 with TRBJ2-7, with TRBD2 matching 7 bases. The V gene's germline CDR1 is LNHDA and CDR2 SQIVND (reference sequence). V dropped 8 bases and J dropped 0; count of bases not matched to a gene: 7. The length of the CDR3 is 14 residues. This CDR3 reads CASSPGLNSYEQYF. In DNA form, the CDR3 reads TGTGCCAGTTCGCCGGGACTAAACTCCTACGAGCAGTACTTC.

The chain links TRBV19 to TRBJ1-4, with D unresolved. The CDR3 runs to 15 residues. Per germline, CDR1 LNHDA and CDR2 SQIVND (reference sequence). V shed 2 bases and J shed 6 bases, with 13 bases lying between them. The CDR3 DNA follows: TGTGCCAGTAGTATATCCCTCGGCGGATATGAAAAACTGTTTTTT. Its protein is CASSISLGGYEKLFF.

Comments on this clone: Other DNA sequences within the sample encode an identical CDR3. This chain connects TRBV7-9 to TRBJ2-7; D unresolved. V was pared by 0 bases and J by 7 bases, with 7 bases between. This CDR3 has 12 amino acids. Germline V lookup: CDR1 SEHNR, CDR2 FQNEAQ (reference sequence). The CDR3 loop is CASSLAGREQYF. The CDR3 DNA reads TGTGCCAGCAGCTTAGCGGGTCGGGAGCAGTACTTC.

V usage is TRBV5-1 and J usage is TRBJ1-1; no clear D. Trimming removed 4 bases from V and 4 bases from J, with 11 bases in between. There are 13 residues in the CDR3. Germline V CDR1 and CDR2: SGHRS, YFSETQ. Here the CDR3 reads CASSPLEGTEAFF. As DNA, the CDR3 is TGCGCCAGCAGCCCCCTAGAGGGCACTGAAGCTTTCTTT.

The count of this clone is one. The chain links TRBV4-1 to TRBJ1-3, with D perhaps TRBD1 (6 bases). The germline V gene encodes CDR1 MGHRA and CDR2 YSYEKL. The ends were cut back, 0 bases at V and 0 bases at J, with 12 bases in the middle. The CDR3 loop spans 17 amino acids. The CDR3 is CASSQDRLQGSGNTIYF. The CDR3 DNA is TGCGCCAGCAGCCAAGACCGACTACAGGGCTCTGGAAACACCATATATTTT.

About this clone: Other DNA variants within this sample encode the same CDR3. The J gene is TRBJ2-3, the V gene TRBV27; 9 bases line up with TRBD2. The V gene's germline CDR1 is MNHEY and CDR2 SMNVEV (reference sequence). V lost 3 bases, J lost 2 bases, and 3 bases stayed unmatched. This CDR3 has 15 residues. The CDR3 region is CASSFSGGSTDTQYF. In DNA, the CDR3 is TGTGCCAGCAGTTTTAGCGGGGGTTCCACAGATACGCAGTATTTT.

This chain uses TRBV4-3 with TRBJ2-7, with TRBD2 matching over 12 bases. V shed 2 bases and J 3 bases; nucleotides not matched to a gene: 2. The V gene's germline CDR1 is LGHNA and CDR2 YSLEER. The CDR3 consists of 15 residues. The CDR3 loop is CASSQRLAGDYEQYF. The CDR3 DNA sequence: TGCGCCAGCAGCCAAAGACTAGCGGGAGACTACGAGCAGTACTTC.

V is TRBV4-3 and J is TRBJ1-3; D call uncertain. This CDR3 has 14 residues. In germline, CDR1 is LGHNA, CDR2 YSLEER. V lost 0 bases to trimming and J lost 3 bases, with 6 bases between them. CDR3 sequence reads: CASSQDSFGNTIYF. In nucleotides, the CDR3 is TGCGCCAGCAGCCAAGACTCATTTGGAAACACCATATATTTT.

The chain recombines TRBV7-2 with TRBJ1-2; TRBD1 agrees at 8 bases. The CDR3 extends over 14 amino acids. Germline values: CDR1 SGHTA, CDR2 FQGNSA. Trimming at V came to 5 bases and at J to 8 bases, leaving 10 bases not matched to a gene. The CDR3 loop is CASSPPTGAEGYTF. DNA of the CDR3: TGTGCCAGCAGCCCCCCGACAGGGGCAGAGGGCTACACCTTC.

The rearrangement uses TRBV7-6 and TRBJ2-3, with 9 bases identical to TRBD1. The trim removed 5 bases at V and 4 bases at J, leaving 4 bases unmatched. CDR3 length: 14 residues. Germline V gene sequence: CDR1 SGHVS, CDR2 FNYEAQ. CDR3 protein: CASSPGQGPDTQYF. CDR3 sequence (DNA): TGTGCCAGCAGCCCGGGACAGGGACCAGATACGCAGTATTTT.

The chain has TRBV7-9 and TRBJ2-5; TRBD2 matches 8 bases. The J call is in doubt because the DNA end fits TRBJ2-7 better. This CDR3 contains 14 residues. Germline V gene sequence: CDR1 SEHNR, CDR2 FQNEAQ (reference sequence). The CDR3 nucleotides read TGTGCCAGCAGCCTTAGCGGGATGAGCAACGAGCAGTACTTC. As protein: CASSLSGMSNEQYF.

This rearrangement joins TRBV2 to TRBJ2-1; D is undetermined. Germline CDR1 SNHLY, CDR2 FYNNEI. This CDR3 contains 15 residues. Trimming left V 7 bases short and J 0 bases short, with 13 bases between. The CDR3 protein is CASMVDPSSYNEQFF. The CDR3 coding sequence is TGTGCCAGCATGGTCGACCCAAGCTCCTACAATGAGCAGTTCTTC.

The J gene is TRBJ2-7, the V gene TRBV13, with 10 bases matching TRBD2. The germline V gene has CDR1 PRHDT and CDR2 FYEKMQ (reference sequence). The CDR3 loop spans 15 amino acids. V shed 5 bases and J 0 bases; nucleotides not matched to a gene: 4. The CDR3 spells CASSHPSGGSYEQYF. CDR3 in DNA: TGTGCCAGCAGCCACCCTAGCGGGGGCTCCTACGAGCAGTACTTC.

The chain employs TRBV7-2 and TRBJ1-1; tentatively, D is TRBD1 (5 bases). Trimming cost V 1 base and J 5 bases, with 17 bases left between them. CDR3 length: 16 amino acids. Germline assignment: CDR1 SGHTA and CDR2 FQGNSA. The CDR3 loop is CASSLVDKGMRTEAFF. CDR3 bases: TGTGCCAGCAGCTTAGTGGATAAGGGGATGAGGACTGAAGCTTTCTTT.

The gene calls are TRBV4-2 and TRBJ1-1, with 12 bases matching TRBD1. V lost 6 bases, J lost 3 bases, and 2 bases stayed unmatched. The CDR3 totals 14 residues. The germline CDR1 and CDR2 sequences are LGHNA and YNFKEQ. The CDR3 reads CASRGQGADTEAFF. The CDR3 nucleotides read TGTGCCAGCAGGGGACAGGGGGCTGACACTGAAGCTTTCTTT.

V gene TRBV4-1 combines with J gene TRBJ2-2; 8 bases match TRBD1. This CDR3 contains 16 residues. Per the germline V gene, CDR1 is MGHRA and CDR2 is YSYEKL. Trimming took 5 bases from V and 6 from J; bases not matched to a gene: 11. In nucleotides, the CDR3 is TGCGCCAGCAGCGGATGGGACAGGAGAAAGGCCGGGGAGCTGTTTTTT. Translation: CASSGWDRRKAGELFF.